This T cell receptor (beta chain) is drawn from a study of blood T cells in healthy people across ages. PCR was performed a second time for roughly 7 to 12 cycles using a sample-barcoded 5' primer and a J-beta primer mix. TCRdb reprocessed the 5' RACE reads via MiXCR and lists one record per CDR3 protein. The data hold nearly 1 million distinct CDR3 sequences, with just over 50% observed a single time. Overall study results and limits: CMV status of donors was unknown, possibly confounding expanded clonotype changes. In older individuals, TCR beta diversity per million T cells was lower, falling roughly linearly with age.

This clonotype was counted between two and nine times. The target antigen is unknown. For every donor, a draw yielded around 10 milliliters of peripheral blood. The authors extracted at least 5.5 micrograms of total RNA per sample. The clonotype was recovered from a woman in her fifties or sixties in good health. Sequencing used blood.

This CDR3 reads CATSTFLAGEDETQYF. The CDR3 nucleotides read TGTGCCACCAGCACTTTCTTAGCGGGAGAAGACGAGACCCAGTACTTC. The V call is TRBV15, the J call TRBJ2-5, with 9 bases matching TRBD2. J was trimmed by 5 bases and V by 4 bases; bases with no gene match: 11. This CDR3 is 16 amino acids long. Germline V CDR1 and CDR2: LNHNV, YYDKDF (reference sequence).